These 28 T cell receptor beta chains share one sample of origin, sequenced in a study of tumor-infiltrating lymphocytes in primary liver carcinoma. Constant-region priming of roughly 0.45 ug total RNA yielded TCR beta cDNA. Library construction for TCR beta comprised three nested multiplex PCR rounds performed with slightly modified ARM-PCR. Two initial PCR rounds of about 10 cycles each paired TRBV1-TRBV30 forward primers with a C-beta reverse primer. TCRdb recomputed calls from the multiplex PCR reads with MiXCR, one row per CDR3 protein. The sample lists around 120,000 distinct CDR3 sequences; about two thirds were seen once. Co-extraction of RNA and DNA was performed on about 19-31 mg of unsorted bulk tissue. The sequenced sample consisted of tumor-adjacent normal liver tissue. All receptors derive from a woman aged 55 to 70 with primary liver carcinoma and hepatitis B virus infection.

This clonotype was observed once. The J gene is TRBJ2-3, the V gene TRBV7-3; no clear D gene. The germline V gene encodes CDR1 SGHTA and CDR2 FQGTGA. V lost 0 bases to trimming and J lost 6 bases, with 7 bases between them. The CDR3 sequence is 13 residues long. The CDR3 bases are TGTGCCAGCAGCTTAACAAGGTGGGATACGCAGTATTTT. It encodes CASSLTRWDTQYF.

In its sample, this clonotype was seen many times. CDR3 nucleotides: TGTGCCAGCAGCCGGGACAAAAGAATAAACACCATATATTTT. It translates to CASSRDKRINTIYF. The chain combines TRBV5-4 with TRBJ1-3, with D perhaps matching TRBD1 (6 bases). V lost 4 bases, J lost 6 bases, and 14 bases lay in between. Germline V gene sequence: CDR1 SGHNT, CDR2 YYREEE (reference sequence). This CDR3 region has 14 residues.

As for this clonotype: At one end, the junction sequence differs from germline, possibly due to a read error. The rearrangement links TRBV6-1 to TRBJ1-4, with TRBD1 matching 7 bases. CDR1 is MNHNS and CDR2 is SASEGT in the germline V gene. This CDR3 comprises 13 residues. Here the CDR3 DNA reads TGTGCCAGCAGACGACAGGGTTATGAAAGACTGTTTTTT. Protein product: CASRRQGYERLFF.

Of note for this clonotype: A read error may explain this, as a much larger clone is one base away. The V gene is TRBV12-3 or TRBV12-4, the J gene TRBJ1-1; D gene unclear. V shed 3 bases and J shed 1 base, with 6 bases lying between them. The CDR3 sequence is 13 residues long. DNA for the CDR3: TGTGCCAGCAGTTTGGCAGGGAACACTGAAGCTTTCTTT. Translation: CASSLAGNTEAFF.

This clonotype was recorded at least ten times. The chain couples TRBV6-1 to TRBJ1-2, with D perhaps matching TRBD1 (6 bases). Germline V gene lookup returns CDR1 MNHNS and CDR2 SASEGT. This CDR3 has 13 residues. V was pared by 5 bases and J by 0 bases, with 7 bases between. This chain's CDR3 is CASSWTANYGYTF. In DNA, the CDR3 is TGTGCCAGCAGTTGGACAGCTAACTATGGCTACACCTTC.

About this clonotype: Compared with germline, one end of the junction differs, possibly owing to a read error. The rearrangement uses TRBV11-2 and TRBJ2-3; TRBD1 might be the D (5 bases). The germline V gene has CDR1 SGHAT and CDR2 FQNNGV. This CDR3 has 14 amino acids. CDR3 nucleotides: TGTGCCAGCAGTCTCTGGACAAGCACAGATACGCGGTATTTC. This gives the protein CASSLWTSTDTRYF.

The rearrangement links TRBV4-2 to TRBJ2-1; weak D call: TRBD2 (6 bases). Germline loops: CDR1 LGHNA, CDR2 YNFKEQ. The CDR3 is 14 residues long. The V and J ends lost 5 bases and 4 bases respectively, with 12 bases between them. The CDR3 here is CASSWGDSYNEQFF. CDR3 DNA: TGTGCCAGCAGCTGGGGGGACTCATACAATGAGCAGTTCTTC.

The chain couples TRBV10-3 to TRBJ1-1; perhaps TRBD1 as D (6 bases). Germline assignment: CDR1 ENHRY and CDR2 SYGVKD. The CDR3 is 15 amino acids. V shed 10 bases and J shed 3 bases, with 21 bases lying between them. Here the CDR3 reads CATNTVSGAYTEAFF. CDR3 in DNA: TGTGCCACCAACACTGTCTCGGGGGCCTACACTGAAGCTTTCTTT.

Notes on this clonotype: Possible read error: a much larger clone is one base away. J is TRBJ2-5 and V is TRBV2; D is possibly TRBD2 (7 bases). Germline V lookup: CDR1 SNHLY, CDR2 FYNNEI. The CDR3 is 14 residues long. CDR3 nucleotide sequence: TGTGCCTGCAGTGGGGGGGGCGCGATAGAGACCCAGTACTTC. This sequence encodes CACSGGGAIETQYF.

As to this clonotype: Relative to the germline gene, one junction end is altered; a read error may explain this. The genes are TRBV6-2 or TRBV6-3 and TRBJ2-1; 11 positions match TRBD2. The CDR3 has 16 residues. Germline loops: CDR1 MNHEY, CDR2 SVGEGT. This CDR3 is CASSFQTSGAYNEQSF. For the CDR3, the DNA is TGTGCCAGCAGTTTCCAGACTAGCGGGGCCTACAATGAGCAGTCCTTT.

The table lists this clonotype with a count of one. One end of the junction does not line up with germline, which may come from a read error. The chain carries TRBV4-1 and TRBJ1-4, with D unclear. CDR3 length equals 14 residues. Germline CDR1 is MGHRA and CDR2 is YSYEKL. The CDR3 reads CASSQEGQYEKLIF. Here the CDR3 DNA reads TGCGCCAGCAGCCAAGAGGGTCAGTATGAAAAACTGATTTTT.

Comment on this clonotype: One end of the junction varies from germline; a read error may be responsible. The rearrangement uses TRBV11-1 and TRBJ2-5; D call uncertain. Per the germline V gene, CDR1 is SGHAT and CDR2 is FQDESV (reference sequence). The CDR3 has 14 residues. The CDR3 DNA sequence: TGTGCCAGCAGCCTCGACACGGACCAAGAGACCCAGTGCTTC. Amino acid sequence: CASSLDTDQETQCF. Full variable domain (rest looked up from reference TRBV11-1 and TRBJ2-5): EAEVAQSPRYKITEKSQAVAFWCDPISGHATLYWYRQILGQGPELLVQFQDESVVDDSQLPKDRFSAERLKGVDSTLKIQPAELGDSAMYLCASSLDTDQETQCFGPGTRLLVL.

The table lists this clonotype with a few counts. The genes are TRBV7-9 and TRBJ1-1; D perhaps matches TRBD1 (5 bases). This CDR3 spans 12 amino acids. Germline lookup yields CDR1 SEHNR and CDR2 FQNEAQ (reference sequence). Trimming stripped 4 bases from V and 12 bases from J, with 15 bases between. CDR3 protein: CASSSGGGVTFF. CDR3 sequence (DNA): TGTGCCAGCAGCTCCGGGGGAGGGGTAACTTTCTTT.

The gene calls are TRBV2 and TRBJ2-7; TRBD1 might be the D (6 bases). V was clipped by 6 bases and J by 13 bases, with 19 bases between them. The CDR3 is made up of 12 amino acids. Looked up from germline, CDR1 is SNHLY and CDR2 is FYNNEI. The CDR3 bases are TGTGCCAGCAGGGTATCAGGGGTATGGCACTACTTC. This gives the protein CASRVSGVWHYF.

This clonotype was seen ten or more times. The chain joins TRBV28 to TRBJ1-1; 8 bases fit TRBD1. Germline CDR1 reads MDHEN; CDR2 reads SYDVKM. The CDR3 spans 15 residues. Trimming took 7 bases from V and 0 from J; bases not matched to a gene: 7. CDR3 coding DNA: TGTGCCAGCACGACAGGGGCGGTCATGAACACTGAAGCTTTCTTT. Amino acids: CASTTGAVMNTEAFF.

This clonotype was counted a few times. This chain links TRBV5-1 with TRBJ2-3; D ambiguous. The CDR3 contains 14 residues. Germline V gives CDR1 SGHRS, CDR2 YFSETQ. Trimming pared 2 bases from V and 0 bases from J, leaving 7 bases between. The chain's CDR3 is CASSLFRSTDTQYF. The CDR3 nucleotides are TGCGCCAGCAGCTTATTCAGAAGCACAGATACGCAGTATTTT. Complete variable domain (other parts from reference TRBV5-1 and TRBJ2-3): KAGVTQTPRYLIKTRGQQVTLSCSPISGHRSVSWYQQTPGQGLQFLFEYFSETQRNKGNFPGRFSGRQFSNSRSEMNVSTLELGDSALYLCASSLFRSTDTQYFGPGTRLTVL.

In regard to this clonotype: The junction departs from germline at one end; a sequencing error may be responsible. This chain links TRBV11-2 with TRBJ2-1; D perhaps matches TRBD1 (5 bases). Germline lookup yields CDR1 SGHAT and CDR2 FQNNGV. CDR3 length: 14 residues. CDR3 sequence reads: CASSGAIGYNEHFF. The CDR3 DNA follows: TGTGCCAGCAGCGGGGCTATCGGTTACAATGAGCACTTCTTC.

Concerning this clonotype: At one end the junction does not follow the germline gene, possibly because of a read error. This chain's CDR3 is CASSKHDWDSPPHF. CDR3 bases: TGTGCCAGCAGCAAACATGACTGGGATTCACCCCCCCATTTT. The chain joins TRBV11-2 to TRBJ1-6, with D unclear. Germline lookup yields CDR1 SGHAT and CDR2 FQNNGV. The CDR3 sequence is 14 residues long.

This clonotype has just a few counts. The chain combines TRBV5-1 with TRBJ1-4; 7 nucleotides align to TRBD1. Germline values: CDR1 SGHRS, CDR2 YFSETQ. CDR3 size: 14 residues. V lost 3 bases, J lost 8 bases, and 7 bases stayed unmatched. This CDR3 reads CASSWGTEKEKLFF. The CDR3 region has the DNA TGCGCCAGCAGCTGGGGGACAGAGAAGGAAAAACTGTTTTTT. The entire variable domain, with the rest obtained from reference TRBV5-1 and TRBJ1-4, is as follows: KAGVTQTPRYLIKTRGQQVTLSCSPISGHRSVSWYQQTPGQGLQFLFEYFSETQRNKGNFPGRFSGRQFSNSRSEMNVSTLELGDSALYLCASSWGTEKEKLFFGSGTQLSVL.

V usage is TRBV7-3 and J usage is TRBJ1-1, with D uncertain. V lost 7 bases and J 2 bases, leaving 11 bases between the germline ends. The germline CDR1 and CDR2 sequences are SGHTA and FQGTGA. The CDR3 runs to 13 residues. CDR3 residues: CASNRDFNTEAFF. The DNA for the CDR3 is TGTGCCAGCAATAGGGATTTCAACACTGAAGCTTTCTTT.

At least ten counts were recorded for this clonotype. V is TRBV6-1 and J is TRBJ2-2; no reliable D call. This CDR3 region has 13 residues. With 8 bases removed from V and 6 bases from J, the gap between germline ends came to 13 bases. Germline CDR1 MNHNS, CDR2 SASEGT. The CDR3 DNA reads as TGTGCCAGCGACCGGGCCCTCCCCGGGGAGCTGTTTTTT. Residues: CASDRALPGELFF.

The sample holds many counts of this clonotype. The genes are TRBV13 and TRBJ1-6; D remains ambiguous. The germline V and J ends were trimmed by 1 base and 4 bases, with 8 bases remaining between them. The CDR3 spans 15 residues. CDR1 and CDR2 (germline): PRHDT, FYEKMQ (reference sequence). CDR3 nucleotide sequence: TGTGCCAGCAGCTTAGATCGAGGGTATAATTCACCCCTCCACTTT. Protein sequence: CASSLDRGYNSPLHF.

This clonotype turned up a few times. The gene calls are TRBV18 and TRBJ1-1; TRBD1 matches at 7 bases. Germline assignment: CDR1 KGHSH and CDR2 LQKENI. The CDR3 is 15 amino acids. V lost 4 bases and J lost 1; bases outside the gene matches: 6. The CDR3 DNA is TGTGCCAGCTCACTTCGACAGGGCGAGAACACTGAAGCTTTCTTT. Amino acids: CASSLRQGENTEAFF.

V is TRBV7-9 and J is TRBJ2-1; tentatively, D is TRBD2 (6 bases). CDR3 length equals 17 residues. Germline CDR1 and CDR2: SEHNR and FQNEAQ (reference sequence). V was clipped by 4 bases and J by 2 bases, with 18 bases between them. The CDR3 loop is CASSSSPSAGTYNEQFF. The CDR3 region has the DNA TGTGCCAGCAGCTCTTCCCCTAGCGCAGGCACCTACAATGAGCAGTTCTTC.

At least ten counts were recorded for this clonotype. CDR3 nucleotide sequence: TGTGCCAGCAGCCAGTCACAACCGGGACTAGCGCAAGAGACCCAGTACTTC. Encoded protein: CASSQSQPGLAQETQYF. The rearrangement joins TRBV7-9 to TRBJ2-5; 10 bases align to TRBD2. The CDR3 contains 17 residues. Germline V lookup: CDR1 SEHNR, CDR2 FQNEAQ (reference sequence). Losses at the gene ends were 5 bases for V and 2 bases for J; bases not matched to a gene: 11.

Concerning this clonotype itself: In this CDR3 the conserved last residue, phenylalanine or tryptophan, is missing, so a read error is likely. The chain has TRBV11-2 and TRBJ2-1, with 10 bases identical to TRBD2. There are 14 residues in the CDR3. The germline CDR1 and CDR2 sequences are SGHAT and FQNNGV. CDR3 amino acids: CASSWTSGYNKQFI. The CDR3 nucleotides are TGTGCCAGCAGCTGGACTAGCGGTTACAATAAGCAGTTCATC.

This clonotype turned up a few times. The chain employs TRBV11-2 and TRBJ2-5; a possible D gene is TRBD1 (6 bases). The CDR3 totals 14 residues. In germline, CDR1 is SGHAT, CDR2 FQNNGV. This CDR3 is CVSSLIPGPGAQYF. DNA of the CDR3: TGTGTCAGTAGCTTAATTCCGGGACCAGGGGCCCAGTACTTC.

This clonotype was seen only once. A read error is likely, as this CDR3 ends without the conserved phenylalanine or tryptophan. V usage is TRBV6-6 and J usage is TRBJ1-5; the D call may be TRBD1 or TRBD2 (5 bases each). Gene TRBJ2-3 matches the end of the DNA better, so the J call may be wrong. The CDR3 has 17 amino acids. Germline V lookup: CDR1 MNHNY, CDR2 SVGAGI (reference sequence). The CDR3: CASTTPFGADSNQPQYL. The CDR3 region has the DNA TGTGCCAGCACCACCCCATTCGGGGCGGATAGCAATCAGCCCCAGTATTTA.